These T cell receptor beta chains were read from a single sample in a study of blood T cells in healthy people across ages. TCRdb itself ran the 5' RACE reads through MiXCR, one entry per CDR3 protein. The sample carries some 890,000 distinct CDR3 sequences, almost 30% recorded once. In addition, the sample was reused for a study of T cells of mothers and their children.

What was sequenced was blood. The receptors were sampled from a middle-aged woman in good health. Each CDR3 is given with its conserved first and last residue. A D gene is named only where the DNA matches it firmly. Some rows mark clone size as missing; the rest say once, few, many or name a class of expanded clone.

j_gene	d_gene	v_gene	abundance	CDR3nt	CDR3aa
TRBJ2-7	TRBD1	TRBV7-3	few	TGTGCCAGCAGCCTGGGACAGGAGTCCTACGAGCAGTACTTC	CASSLGQESYEQYF
TRBJ1-2	-	TRBV5-1	many	TGCGCCAGCAGCATACAGGGTACGGATGGCTACACCTTC	CASSIQGTDGYTF
TRBJ2-5	TRBD1	TRBV28	few	TGTGCCAGCAGATTTTCGACAGGGAAAGAGACCCAGTACTTC	CASRFSTGKETQYF
TRBJ2-1	TRBD2	TRBV6-5	few	TGTGCCAGCAGTCGCCGGGACCCCCGGGGGGGTGAGCAGTTCTTC	CASSRRDPRGGEQFF
TRBJ2-7	TRBD2	TRBV3-1	few	TGTGCCAGCAGCCAAACTAGCGGGGGGTTCGAGCAGTACTTC	CASSQTSGGFEQYF
TRBJ2-7	-	TRBV5-1	few	TGCACCAGCAGCGTATCGACATCGACCTACGAGCAGTACTTC	CTSSVSTSTYEQYF
TRBJ1-2	TRBD1	TRBV2	many	TGTGCCAGCAGTAGACAGGGGGCACGCAGTGGCTACACCTTC	CASSRQGARSGYTF
TRBJ1-1	-	TRBV7-2	-	TGTGCCAGCAGCCCTGGGGGAGGGGGGGCTTTCTTT	CASSPGGGGAFF
TRBJ2-3	TRBD1	TRBV20-1	many	TGCAGTGCCCTAAACAGGGGGGCTCCCAGAGATACGCAGTATTTT	CSALNRGAPRDTQYF
TRBJ1-2	-	TRBV20-1	many	TGCAGTGCTAGAACGAGTCCATTTTATAACTATGGCTACACCTTC	CSARTSPFYNYGYTF
TRBJ1-2	-	TRBV6-6	many	TGTGCCAGCAGCGTACAGTCCTATGGCTACACCTTC	CASSVQSYGYTF
TRBJ2-3	TRBD2	TRBV2	-	TGTGCCAGCACCCTATGGACTAGCGGGGCCGATACGCAGTATTTT	CASTLWTSGADTQYF
TRBJ1-1	-	TRBV24-1	-	TGTGCCACCCGGAGGGGTACTGAAGCTTTCTTT	CATRRGTEAFF
TRBJ1-1	-	TRBV7-2	few	TGTGCCAGCTCTCCTACGGGGGCGCGAGTGGAGGACACTGAAGCTTTCTTT	CASSPTGARVEDTEAFF
TRBJ1-5	-	TRBV12-5	few	TGTGCTAGTGATCTTTCCCCCGGGGGGGATCAGCCCCAGCATTTT	CASDLSPGGDQPQHF
TRBJ2-7	-	TRBV29-1	many	TGCAGCGTTGGATTCACCTCTACGAGTGAGCAGTACTTC	CSVGFTSTSEQYF
TRBJ1-6	-	TRBV5-1	-	TGCGCCAGCAGCTTGGACTCAGGACGGTCACCCCTCCACTTT	CASSLDSGRSPLHF
TRBJ2-1	TRBD2	TRBV9	-	TGTGCCAGCAGCGTGACTAGCGGGGGTGGCAACAATGAGCAGTTCTTC	CASSVTSGGGNNEQFF
TRBJ2-7	TRBD1	TRBV20-1	few	TGCAGTGCTAGAATTGGACAGGGGTTGTCCGAGCAGTACTTC	CSARIGQGLSEQYF
TRBJ2-7	-	TRBV20-1	few	TGCAGTGCTAGAGCGACAGGTCAGACCTACGAGCAGTACTTC	CSARATGQTYEQYF
TRBJ1-6	TRBD1	TRBV5-1	-	TGCGCCAGCAGCGTCCGGGACAGTTATAATTCACCCCTCCACTTT	CASSVRDSYNSPLHF
TRBJ1-2	-	TRBV28	-	TGTGCCGGCAGTTCCTCCGGCGAGAACTATGGCTACACCTTC	CAGSSSGENYGYTF
TRBJ2-1	TRBD2	TRBV20-1	-	TGCAGCCCCAGCTCCGGGACTAGGCCGAGCAATGAGCAGTTCTTC	CSPSSGTRPSNEQFF
TRBJ1-1	-	TRBV10-3	-	TGTGCCATCAGTGAGTGGAGACTTGAAGACACTGAAGCTTTCTTT	CAISEWRLEDTEAFF
TRBJ2-1	TRBD1	TRBV7-3	-	TGTGCCAGCAGCTCCGGACAGGGGGAGGCGAATGAGCAGTTCTTC	CASSSGQGEANEQFF
TRBJ2-3	TRBD2	TRBV7-2	-	TGTGCCAGCAGCTTCGGACTAGCGGGGGGGCGATCAGATACGCAGTATTTT	CASSFGLAGGRSDTQYF
TRBJ1-6	TRBD1	TRBV18	-	TGTGCCAGCTCGCCTCAAAAAGGACAGGGGGCATCACCCCTCCACTTT	CASSPQKGQGASPLHF
TRBJ1-5	TRBD1	TRBV19	-	TGTGCCAGTTACCCCGGACAGGGCAGGGTGCGCAATCAGCCCCAGCATTTT	CASYPGQGRVRNQPQHF
TRBJ1-3	-	TRBV4-1	-	TGCGCCAGCAGCCAAGTCATCGGGGTCTCGGGAAACACCATATATTTT	CASSQVIGVSGNTIYF
TRBJ2-5	-	TRBV18	few	TGTGCCAGCTCACGGTCCGAAGGGAGACAAGAGACCCAGTACTTC	CASSRSEGRQETQYF
TRBJ1-2	-	TRBV12-3/TRBV12-4	many	TGTGCCAGCAGTTTAAATCAGTTCTATGGCTCCACCTTC	CASSLNQFYGSTF
TRBJ1-2	-	TRBV9	-	TGTGCCAGCAGCGTATCGTCGGGTAACTATGGCTACACCTTC	CASSVSSGNYGYTF
TRBJ2-3	TRBD2	TRBV24-1	few	TGTGCCACCAGTGATTTACGCGGGGGGGGTTCCACAGATACGCAGTATTTT	CATSDLRGGGSTDTQYF
TRBJ1-1	-	TRBV27	-	TGTGCCAGCAGTTGGGCCGGGTCTGAGACTGAAGCTTTCTTT	CASSWAGSETEAFF
TRBJ1-1	-	TRBV27	few	TGTGCCAGCAGTTTGGGACACCCGACCGGGGAAGCTTTCTTT	CASSLGHPTGEAFF
TRBJ2-1	-	TRBV4-1	-	TGCGCCAGCAGTTCCGTCCCGGGCCTCTCCTCATCCTACCCGTACAATGAGCAGTTCTTC	CASSSVPGLSSSYPYNEQFF
TRBJ1-5	-	TRBV20-1	-	TGCAGTGCTAGAGCAATTGCCGGGCAGCCCCAGCATTTT	CSARAIAGQPQHF
TRBJ2-6	TRBD2	TRBV2	-	TGTGCCAGTAGTCCGGGACTAGGCTCTGGGGCCAACGTCCTGACTTTC	CASSPGLGSGANVLTF
TRBJ1-1	-	TRBV5-1	-	TGCGCCAGCAGCTTGGCAGGGCGAGTCACTGAAGCTTTCTTT	CASSLAGRVTEAFF
TRBJ2-6	-	TRBV15	many	TGTGCCACCAGCAGCGGGGGTCACAGCTCTGGGGCCAACGTCCTGACTTTC	CATSSGGHSSGANVLTF
TRBJ1-1	-	TRBV29-1	once	TGCAGCGTTTCGGGACGGCTCATGAACACTGAAGCTTTCTTT	CSVSGRLMNTEAFF
TRBJ2-7	TRBD1	TRBV12-3/TRBV12-4	many	TGCGCCGCCGGACAGGGGCACGAGCAGTACTTC	CAAGQGHEQYF
TRBJ2-7	TRBD2	TRBV5-1	many	TGCGCCAGCAGCTTGGGAGGACTAGCGGGGGCTTACGAGCAGTACTTC	CASSLGGLAGAYEQYF
TRBJ2-2	TRBD2	TRBV13	-	TGTGCCAGCAGCTTCGGGGTAGCGGGGAACACCGGGGAGCTGTTTTTT	CASSFGVAGNTGELFF
TRBJ2-2	-	TRBV2	few	TGTGCCAGCAGTGAACTCGGGGCGAACACCGGGGAGCTGTTTTTT	CASSELGANTGELFF
TRBJ1-1	-	TRBV7-2	-	TGTGCCAGCAGCGACGACATGGTCACTGAAGCTTTCTTT	CASSDDMVTEAFF
TRBJ2-5	-	TRBV14	many	TGTGCCAGCAGCCCCCAGCCAGTCGAGACCCAGTACTTC	CASSPQPVETQYF
TRBJ2-1	-	TRBV5-1	many	TGCGCCAGCAGCTTGCGGGCAGGCAAAAAGGAGCAGTTCTTC	CASSLRAGKKEQFF
TRBJ2-3	TRBD1	TRBV20-1	few	TGCAGTGCTAGGTTTTGGGGGACAGGGGGGTCCACAGATACGCAGTATTTT	CSARFWGTGGSTDTQYF
TRBJ1-2	-	TRBV12-3/TRBV12-4	-	TGTGCCAGCACCTTGACACCAGGGAAGGGCTACACCTTC	CASTLTPGKGYTF
TRBJ2-7	-	TRBV20-1	-	TGCAGTACTAGAGAGGCCCCAGTTATCCACGAGCAGTACTTC	CSTREAPVIHEQYF